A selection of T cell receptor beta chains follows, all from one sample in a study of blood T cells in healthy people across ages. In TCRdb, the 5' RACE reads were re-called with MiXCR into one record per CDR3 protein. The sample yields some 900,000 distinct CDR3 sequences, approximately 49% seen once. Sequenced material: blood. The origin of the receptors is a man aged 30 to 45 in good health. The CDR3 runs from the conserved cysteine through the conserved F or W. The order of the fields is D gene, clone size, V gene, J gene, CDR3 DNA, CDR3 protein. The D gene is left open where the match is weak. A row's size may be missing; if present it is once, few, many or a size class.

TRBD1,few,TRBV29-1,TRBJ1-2,TGCAGCGCCAAGACAGGGCCCTATGGCTACACCTTC,CSAKTGPYGYTF
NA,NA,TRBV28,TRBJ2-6,TGTGCCAGCAGAGGAAGACAGTACTCTGGGGCCAACGTCCTGACTTTC,CASRGRQYSGANVLTF
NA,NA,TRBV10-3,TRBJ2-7,TGTGCCATCAGTGAATCCTTCTTAGCGAGGGAGCAGTACTTC,CAISESFLAREQYF
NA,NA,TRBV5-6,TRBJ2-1,TGTGCCAGCAGCTTTTGGGTCGGTGAAGCGGTTAATGAGCAGTTCTTC,CASSFWVGEAVNEQFF
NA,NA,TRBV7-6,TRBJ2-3,TGTGCCAGCAGCCCAAGGTGGTTCGCAGATACGCAGTATTTT,CASSPRWFADTQYF
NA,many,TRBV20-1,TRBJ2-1,TGCAGTGCTGAACTAGCTTCATCCTACAATGAGCAGTTCTTC,CSAELASSYNEQFF
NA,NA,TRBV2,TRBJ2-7,TGTGCCAGCAGTGGGGGGGTTTCCTACGAGCAGTACTTC,CASSGGVSYEQYF
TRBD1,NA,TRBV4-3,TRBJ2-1,TGCGCCAGCAGCCAGGACAGGGTGGTGGGCAGAGAGCAGTTCTTC,CASSQDRVVGREQFF
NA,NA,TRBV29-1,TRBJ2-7,TGCAGCGTTGTCGCACCGTACCGACACGAGCAGTACTTC,CSVVAPYRHEQYF
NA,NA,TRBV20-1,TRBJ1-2,TGCAGTACAAGGCTACGGGACAACTTTTATGGCTACACCTTC,CSTRLRDNFYGYTF
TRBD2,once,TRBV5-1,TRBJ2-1,TGCGCCAGCAACTTGAGGGGACTAGCGGATGACAATGAGCAGTTCTTC,CASNLRGLADDNEQFF
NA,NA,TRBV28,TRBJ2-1,TGTGCCAGCGCCGGGGCTAGCTCCTACAATGAGCAGTTCTTC,CASAGASSYNEQFF
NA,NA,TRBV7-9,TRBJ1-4,TGTGCCAGCAGCTCTACAAAGGAAAAACTGTTTTTT,CASSSTKEKLFF
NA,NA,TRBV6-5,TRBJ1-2,TGTGCCAGCAGCCCCAAAAGTGTGAGAAACTATGGCTACACCTTC,CASSPKSVRNYGYTF
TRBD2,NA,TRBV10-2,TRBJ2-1,TGCGCCAGCAGTGAGTCGAAAAGCGGGGGCTCCAATGAGCAGTTCTTC,CASSESKSGGSNEQFF
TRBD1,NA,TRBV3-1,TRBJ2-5,TGTGCCAGCAGCCCCAAGGACAGGAACTGGGAGACCCAGTACTTC,CASSPKDRNWETQYF
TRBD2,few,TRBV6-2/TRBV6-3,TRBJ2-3,TGTGCCAGCAGGACAGCGGGGGCCACCATCACAGATACGCAGTATTTT,CASRTAGATITDTQYF
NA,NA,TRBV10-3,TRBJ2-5,TGTGCCAGCGGGACTCTAAATGTGGGGGAGACCCAGTACTTC,CASGTLNVGETQYF
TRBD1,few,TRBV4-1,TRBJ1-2,TGCGCCAGCAGCCCTGGGACAGGGGGCTCTAACTATGGCTACACCTTC,CASSPGTGGSNYGYTF
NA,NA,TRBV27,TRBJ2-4,TGTGCCAGCAGTCTCTCAGTTGGGGCCAAAAACATTCAGTACTTC,CASSLSVGAKNIQYF
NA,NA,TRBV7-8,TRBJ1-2,TGTGCCAGCAGCTTAGTGGTCGGCCAGCCAAACTATGGCTACACCTTC,CASSLVVGQPNYGYTF
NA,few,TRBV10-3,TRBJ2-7,TGTGCCATCAGTGCAATCGGCGAGCAGTACTTC,CAISAIGEQYF
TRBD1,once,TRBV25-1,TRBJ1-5,TGTGCCAGCAGTGAAACAGGGGGCAGTCAGCCCCAGCATTTT,CASSETGGSQPQHF
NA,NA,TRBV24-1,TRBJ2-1,TGTGCCACCAGTGACCGCGCTAGAAGGAATGAGCAGTTCTTC,CATSDRARRNEQFF
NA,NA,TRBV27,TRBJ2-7,TGTGCCAGCAGTGTTCAGGGCGACTACGAGCAGTACTTC,CASSVQGDYEQYF
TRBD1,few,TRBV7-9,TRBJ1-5,TGTGCCAGCAGCTTAGATACAGGGGCGATCAATCAGCCCCAGCATTTT,CASSLDTGAINQPQHF
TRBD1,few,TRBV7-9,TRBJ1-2,TGTGCCAGCAGCACGACAGGGGAGAACTATGGCTACACCTTC,CASSTTGENYGYTF
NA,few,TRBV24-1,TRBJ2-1,TGTGCCACCACCCCAGGGGCAGGCTTCGATGAGCAGTTCTTC,CATTPGAGFDEQFF
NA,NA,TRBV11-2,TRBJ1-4,TGTGCCAGCAGCTTAGCTCCCGGGGGCCGGGGTGGGAATGAAAAACTGTTTTTT,CASSLAPGGRGGNEKLFF
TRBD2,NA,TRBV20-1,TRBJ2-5,TGCAGTGCTATTGGGCTAGCGGGGTCAAGGACCCAGTACTTC,CSAIGLAGSRTQYF
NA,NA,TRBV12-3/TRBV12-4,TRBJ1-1,TGTGCCAGCAGGCCAGACAGGTTGAATACTGAAGCTTTCTTT,CASRPDRLNTEAFF
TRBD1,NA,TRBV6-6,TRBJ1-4,TGTGCCAGCAGTAACGAGGGGGCGCAGGGTAATGAAAAACTGTTTTTT,CASSNEGAQGNEKLFF
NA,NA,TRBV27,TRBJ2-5,TGTGCCAGCAGTGGTACGCCTGTCCGGGAGACCCAGTACTTC,CASSGTPVRETQYF
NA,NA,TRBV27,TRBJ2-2,TGTGCCAGCAGCGCCAGAAAAGGAAACACCGGGGAGCTGTTTTTT,CASSARKGNTGELFF
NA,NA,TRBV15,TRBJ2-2,TGTGCCACCAGCAGAGATTGGGGTACCGGGGAGCTGTTTTTT,CATSRDWGTGELFF
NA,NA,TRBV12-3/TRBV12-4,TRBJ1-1,TGTGCCAGCAGTTCCACAGACATGAACACTGAAGCTTTCTTT,CASSSTDMNTEAFF
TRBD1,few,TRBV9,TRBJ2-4,TGTGCCAGCAGCGTAGAGGGGGGGACAGGGGGTGAGCAGTACTTC,CASSVEGGTGGEQYF
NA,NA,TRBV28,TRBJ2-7,TGTGCCAGCAGATCTCCGGCGGGGTTCCATGAGCAGTACTTC,CASRSPAGFHEQYF
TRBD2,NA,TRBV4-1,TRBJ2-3,TGCGCCAGCAGCCAAGGCGGTAGCGGGGGGTCCACAGATACGCAGTATTTT,CASSQGGSGGSTDTQYF
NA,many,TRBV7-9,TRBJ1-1,TGTGCCAGCAGCCCGACAGTGAACACTGAAGCTTTCTTT,CASSPTVNTEAFF
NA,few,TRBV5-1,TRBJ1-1,TGCGCCAGCAGTGAGCAGGGGACCACTGAAGCTTTCTTT,CASSEQGTTEAFF
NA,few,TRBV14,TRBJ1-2,TGTGCCAGCAGCTCTCAATCTGGGACAACCGGGGCGTCGGGCTACACCTTC,CASSSQSGTTGASGYTF
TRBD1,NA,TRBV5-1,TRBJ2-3,TGCGCCAGCAGCGGAATTACAGGGGGCACAGATACGCAGTATTTT,CASSGITGGTDTQYF
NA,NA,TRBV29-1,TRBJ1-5,TGCAGCGTTGCCGCGACAGAGAATCAGCCCCAGCATTTT,CSVAATENQPQHF
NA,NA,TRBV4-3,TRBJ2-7,TGCGCCAGCAGCCAAGACTGGCCACGAGGCTACAATGAGCAGTACTTC,CASSQDWPRGYNEQYF
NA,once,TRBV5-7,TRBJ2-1,TGTGCCAGCAGCTGGGCACAACACAATGAGCAGTTCTTC,CASSWAQHNEQFF